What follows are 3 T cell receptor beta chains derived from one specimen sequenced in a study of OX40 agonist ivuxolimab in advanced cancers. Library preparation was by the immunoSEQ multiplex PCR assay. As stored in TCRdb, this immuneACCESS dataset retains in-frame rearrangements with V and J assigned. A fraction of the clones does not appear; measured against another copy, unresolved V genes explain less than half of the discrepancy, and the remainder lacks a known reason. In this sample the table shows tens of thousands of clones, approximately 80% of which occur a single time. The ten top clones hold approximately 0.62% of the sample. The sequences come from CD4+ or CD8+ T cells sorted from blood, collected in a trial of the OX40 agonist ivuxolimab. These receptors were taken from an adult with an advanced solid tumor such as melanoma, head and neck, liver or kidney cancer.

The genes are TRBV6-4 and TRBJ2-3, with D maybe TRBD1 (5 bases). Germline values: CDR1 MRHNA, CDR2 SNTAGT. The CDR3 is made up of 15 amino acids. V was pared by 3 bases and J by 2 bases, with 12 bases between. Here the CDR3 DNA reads TGTGCCAGCAGTGAACAGGCTACCCTCACAGATACGCAGTATTTT. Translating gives CASSEQATLTDTQYF.

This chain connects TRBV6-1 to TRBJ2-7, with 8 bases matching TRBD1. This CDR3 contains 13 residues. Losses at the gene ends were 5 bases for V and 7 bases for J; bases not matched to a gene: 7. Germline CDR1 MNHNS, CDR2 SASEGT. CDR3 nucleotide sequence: TGTGCCAGCAGTTCGGGACAGGTGAAGGAGCAGTACTTC. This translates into CASSSGQVKEQYF.

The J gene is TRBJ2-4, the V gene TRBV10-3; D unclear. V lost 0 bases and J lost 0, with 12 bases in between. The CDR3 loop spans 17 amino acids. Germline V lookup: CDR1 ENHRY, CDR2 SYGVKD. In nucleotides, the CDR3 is TGTGCCATCAGTGAGTCCAGGTCCTCCGAAGCCAAAAACATTCAGTACTTC. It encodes CAISESRSSEAKNIQYF.